One sample yielded the 17 T cell receptor beta chains listed below, sequenced in a study of shared clonotypes between healthy human individuals. The method was immunoSEQ multiplex PCR; TCRdb's version includes in-frame clones alone and lacks a portion of them. The sample holds around 480,000 clones, almost 80% seen once. Sequenced sample: PBMCs. The receptors come from a woman aged 40 to 49 in good health. Some clones in this sample may be carry-over from other donors' samples.

The CDR3 is CASSLSHGSSEKLFF. The DNA of the CDR3 is TGCGCCAGCAGCCTCTCTCACGGGAGTAGTGAAAAACTGTTTTTT. This chain connects TRBV4-1 to TRBJ1-4; D call uncertain. The CDR3 has 15 amino acids. Germline lookup yields CDR1 MGHRA and CDR2 YSYEKL. V lost 4 bases, J lost 7 bases, and 16 bases lay in between.

The gene calls are TRBV27 and TRBJ1-1; D is unresolved. Trimming shortened V by 5 bases and J by 1 base, and 8 bases separated the two germline ends. Germline V CDR1 and CDR2: MNHEY, SMNVEV (reference sequence). CDR3 length: 13 amino acids. In DNA, the CDR3 is TGTGCCAGCAGTCTGACTAGGAACACTGAAGCTTTCTTT. It yields the protein CASSLTRNTEAFF.

The chain carries TRBV29-1 and TRBJ2-7; the D is unclear. In germline, CDR1 is SQVTM, CDR2 ANQGSEA. The ends were cut back, 4 bases at V and 6 bases at J, with 13 bases in the middle. This CDR3 contains 12 residues. The CDR3, as DNA: TGCAGCGTTGTGGAGTCTTCGGGCGAGCAGTACTTC. Its protein is CSVVESSGEQYF.

About this clone itself: Other DNA sequences of this sample code for an identical CDR3. The chain links TRBV5-1 to TRBJ2-7; the D gene is possibly TRBD1 (6 bases). The CDR3 covers 14 residues. The germline V gene encodes CDR1 SGHRS and CDR2 YFSETQ. Trimming shortened V by 2 bases and J by 1 base, and 10 bases separated the two germline ends. The CDR3 nucleotides read TGCGCCAGCAGCTTAGACAGGAGATCCTACGAGCAGTACTTC. Its protein is CASSLDRRSYEQYF.

Concerning this clone: This could be a read error, since a much larger clone is one nucleotide away. This chain connects TRBV29-1 to TRBJ2-5; 12 bases match TRBD2. The J call may be mistaken, given a closer DNA end match to TRBJ2-7. The CDR3 totals 13 residues. CDR1 and CDR2 from the germline V gene are SQVTM and ANQGSEA. This CDR3 reads CSVAGLAGCEQYF. CDR3 DNA: TGCAGCGTTGCGGGACTAGCGGGCTGCGAGCAGTACTTC.

The gene calls are TRBV5-1 and TRBJ1-5, with 7 bases matching TRBD1. Germline V gene data show CDR1 as SGHRS and CDR2 as YFSETQ. CDR3 size: 14 residues. The J segment lost 5 bases and the V segment lost 5 bases, leaving 7 bases of the junction unmatched. CDR3 sequence: CASRQGTADQPQHF. The CDR3, as DNA: TGCGCCAGCAGACAAGGGACAGCAGATCAGCCCCAGCATTTT.

This clone was recorded a few times. The chain recombines TRBV29-1 with TRBJ1-1; D is unresolved. This CDR3 comprises 13 residues. The V and J ends lost 8 bases and 3 bases respectively, with 16 bases between them. Germline CDR1 and CDR2: SQVTM and ANQGSEA. CDR3 protein: CSIAGQLDTEAFF. The DNA for the CDR3 is TGCAGCATCGCCGGGCAGCTAGACACTGAAGCTTTCTTT.

The chain recombines TRBV10-2 with TRBJ2-1; D perhaps matches TRBD1 (7 bases). The CDR3 spans 14 residues. Germline values: CDR1 WSHSY, CDR2 SAAADI. V lost 8 bases to trimming and J lost 6 bases, with 17 bases between them. The CDR3 is CASFRGEFGNEQFF. DNA for the CDR3: TGCGCCAGCTTCAGGGGGGAGTTTGGCAATGAGCAGTTCTTC.

The chain links TRBV4-3 to TRBJ1-2, with D maybe TRBD1 (5 bases). This CDR3 is 15 amino acids long. V lost 0 bases, J lost 1 base, and 9 bases lay in between. The germline CDR1 and CDR2 sequences are LGHNA and YSLEER. The CDR3 loop is CASSQDAQGNYGYTF. The CDR3 DNA is TGCGCCAGCAGCCAAGATGCGCAGGGTAACTATGGCTACACCTTC.

The rearrangement uses TRBV5-4 and TRBJ2-2; 8 nucleotides agree with TRBD2. The CDR3 sequence is 18 residues long. The ends lost 4 bases at V and 5 bases at J; junction bases unmatched: 16. Germline assignment: CDR1 SGHNT and CDR2 YYREEE (reference sequence). The CDR3 DNA follows: TGTGCCAGCAGCCAATTCCTCTCAGCGGGAGCCTCTACCGGGGAGCTGTTTTTT. Its protein is CASSQFLSAGASTGELFF.

Remarks on this clone: Other DNA sequences in this sample translate to the same CDR3. V gene TRBV29-1 combines with J gene TRBJ2-5; 13 bases map to TRBD2. CDR1 is SQVTM, CDR2 ANQGSEA, per germline. The CDR3 has 15 residues. J was trimmed by 2 bases and V by 3 bases; bases with no gene match: 3. CDR3 sequence reads: CSVDGTSGTQETQYF. The CDR3 region has the DNA TGCAGCGTTGATGGGACTAGCGGGACACAAGAGACCCAGTACTTC.

This clone was seen just once. J is TRBJ2-2 and V is TRBV7-9; 11 nucleotides line up with TRBD2. V shed 11 bases and J 3 bases; nucleotides not matched to a gene: 2. The CDR3 has 13 residues. The germline CDR1 and CDR2 sequences are SEHNR and FQNEAQ (reference sequence). The CDR3 coding sequence is TGTGCCGAACTAGCGGGAGACACCGGGGAGCTGTTTTTT. Translation gives CAELAGDTGELFF. Full variable domain (remainder filled in from reference TRBV7-9 and TRBJ2-2): DTGVSQNPRHKITKRGQNVTFRCDPISEHNRLYWYRQTLGQGPEFLTYFQNEAQLEKSRLLSDRFSAERPKGSFSTLEIQRTEQGDSAMYLCAELAGDTGELFFGEGSRLTVL.

In regard to this clone: Other DNA sequences in the sample encode the same CDR3. This chain joins TRBV28 and TRBJ2-7; the match to TRBD1 covers 11 bases. CDR1 is MDHEN, CDR2 SYDVKM, per germline. The CDR3 totals 14 residues. Germline trimming cut 2 bases from V and 4 bases from J; bases unmatched to any gene: 1. CDR3 bases: TGTGCCAGCAGTTTAGGGACAGGGGGTTACGAGCAGTACTTC. This sequence encodes CASSLGTGGYEQYF.

The chain has TRBV6-4 and TRBJ1-1; 9 bases map to TRBD1. Germline values: CDR1 MRHNA, CDR2 SNTAGT. The J segment lost 3 bases and the V segment lost 1 base, leaving 6 bases of the junction unmatched. The CDR3 length is 16 residues. The CDR3, as DNA: TGTGCCAGCAGTGACTTTGGGGGACAGGGTGACACTGAAGCTTTCTTT. This encodes CASSDFGGQGDTEAFF.

The V and J genes are TRBV19 and TRBJ1-5, with TRBD1 identical over 8 bases. The CDR3 is made up of 14 amino acids. J was trimmed by 2 bases and V by 6 bases; bases with no gene match: 3. Germline V gene lookup returns CDR1 LNHDA and CDR2 SQIVND (reference sequence). The CDR3: CASRAGGGNQPQHF. The CDR3 DNA reads TGTGCCAGTAGGGCAGGGGGCGGCAATCAGCCCCAGCATTTT.

CDR3 DNA: TGTGCCAGTACCTCCTTGGGGGGGGAGAGCACAGATACGCAGTATTTT. This encodes CASTSLGGESTDTQYF. This sequence joins TRBV19 and TRBJ2-3, with 7 bases identical to TRBD2. The V gene's germline CDR1 is LNHDA and CDR2 SQIVND (reference sequence). There are 16 residues in the CDR3. The junction had 10 bases not matched to a gene; V was cut back by 7 bases and J by 0 bases.

This sequence joins TRBV4-2 and TRBJ2-1; D is uncertain. The CDR3 is made up of 13 amino acids. The germline V gene encodes CDR1 LGHNA and CDR2 YNFKEQ. Trimming removed 0 bases from V and 8 bases from J, with 8 bases in between. The CDR3 here is CASSQDESYEQFF. CDR3 bases: TGTGCCAGCAGCCAAGATGAGTCATATGAGCAGTTCTTC.